This TCR beta chain stems from a study of control samples from healthy donors and cancer patients. V was pared by 1 base and J by 0 bases, with 7 bases between. CDR3 length: 15 amino acids. Germline V lookup: CDR1 SGHTA, CDR2 FQGNSA. Here immunoSEQ multiplex PCR was the method, and the copy in TCRdb shows in-frame clones only, minus some. Of roughly 150,000 clones listed, about 93% were seen once; the top ten hold over 2%. Sequencing was done on a sample of blood. This sequence joins TRBV7-2 and TRBJ1-5; D is unclear. This sequence was found in a man aged 45-65 years in good health. The CDR3 region has the DNA TGTGCCAGCAGCTTAGACGGGCATAGCAATCAGCCCCAGCATTTT. This codes for CASSLDGHSNQPQHF.